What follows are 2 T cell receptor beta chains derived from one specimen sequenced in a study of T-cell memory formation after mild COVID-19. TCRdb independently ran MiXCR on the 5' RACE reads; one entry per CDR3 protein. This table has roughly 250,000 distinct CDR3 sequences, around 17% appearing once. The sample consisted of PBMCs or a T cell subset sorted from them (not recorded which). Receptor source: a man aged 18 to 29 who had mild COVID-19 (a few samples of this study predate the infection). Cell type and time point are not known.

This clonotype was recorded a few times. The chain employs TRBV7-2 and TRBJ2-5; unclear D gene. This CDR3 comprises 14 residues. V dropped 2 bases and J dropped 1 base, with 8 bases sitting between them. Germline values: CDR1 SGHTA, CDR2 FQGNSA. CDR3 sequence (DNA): TGTGCCAGCAGCTTACGGTCAGGCCAAGAGACCCAGTACTTC. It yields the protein CASSLRSGQETQYF.

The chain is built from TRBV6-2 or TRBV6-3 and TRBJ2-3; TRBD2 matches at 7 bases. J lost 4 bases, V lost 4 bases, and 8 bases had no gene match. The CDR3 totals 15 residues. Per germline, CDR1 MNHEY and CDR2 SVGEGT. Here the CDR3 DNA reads TGTGCCAGCAGTTCCGCCAGCGGGGCTTCAGATACGCAGTATTTT. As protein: CASSSASGASDTQYF.